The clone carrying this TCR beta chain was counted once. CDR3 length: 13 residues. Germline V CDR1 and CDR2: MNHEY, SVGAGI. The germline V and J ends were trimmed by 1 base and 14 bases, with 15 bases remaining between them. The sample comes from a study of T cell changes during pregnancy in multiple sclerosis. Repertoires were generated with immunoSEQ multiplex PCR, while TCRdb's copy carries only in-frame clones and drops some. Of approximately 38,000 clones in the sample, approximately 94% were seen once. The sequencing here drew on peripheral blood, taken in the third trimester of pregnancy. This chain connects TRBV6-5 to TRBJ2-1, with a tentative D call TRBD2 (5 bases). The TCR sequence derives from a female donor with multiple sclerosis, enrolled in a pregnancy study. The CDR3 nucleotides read TGTGCCAGCAGTTACTATTTGGGAGACCTTGAGTTCTTC. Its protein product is CASSYYLGDLEFF.